One and the same sample provided the 26 T cell receptor beta chains below, sequenced in a study of blood T cell repertoires in COVID-19. The repertoire was sequenced with immunoSEQ multiplex PCR; TCRdb's copy has only in-frame clones and lacks some. The data contain fewer than 250,000 clones, about four fifths of them singletons. The material sequenced was PBMCs or T cells enriched from blood (not recorded which). Receptor source: a woman aged 30 to 39 who had recovered from COVID-19.

V usage is TRBV18 and J usage is TRBJ1-5; D may be TRBD1 (6 bases). Germline-derived CDR1 and CDR2 are KGHSH and LQKENI. The CDR3 is 15 residues long. V gave up 2 bases and J gave up 5 bases, with 13 bases separating them. CDR3 loop: CASSPTGSEDQPQHF. The CDR3 DNA is TGTGCCAGCTCACCAACAGGGAGTGAAGATCAGCCCCAGCATTTT.

The sample holds a few counts of this clone. The gene calls are TRBV10-3 and TRBJ2-1, with 10 nucleotides matching TRBD2. Germline CDR1 is ENHRY and CDR2 is SYGVKD. The junction had 7 bases not matched to a gene; V was cut back by 6 bases and J by 5 bases. CDR3 length equals 15 residues. CDR3 in amino acids: CAIRGASGGNNEQFF. CDR3 in DNA: TGTGCCATCAGAGGGGCTAGCGGGGGCAACAATGAGCAGTTCTTC.

The CDR3 region has the DNA TGCGCCAGCAGCTTGGAGGGGGACTCTGGAAACACCATATATTTT. This encodes CASSLEGDSGNTIYF. The genes are TRBV5-1 and TRBJ1-3; D is perhaps TRBD1 (6 bases). There are 15 residues in the CDR3. Germline V gene sequence: CDR1 SGHRS, CDR2 YFSETQ. Trimming took off 0 bases at V and 0 bases at J, with 7 bases between the two ends.

This chain uses TRBV5-8 with TRBJ2-2; D unclear. The CDR3 extends over 15 amino acids. V lost 3 bases to trimming and J lost 1 base, with 10 bases between them. Germline V CDR1 and CDR2: SGHTS, YDEGEE. The CDR3 protein is CASSSKPVNTGELFF. In DNA form, the CDR3 reads TGTGCCAGCAGCTCAAAGCCGGTGAACACCGGGGAGCTGTTTTTT.

The chain employs TRBV19 and TRBJ2-5; 14 nucleotides align to TRBD2. Germline lookup yields CDR1 LNHDA and CDR2 SQIVND (reference sequence). Losses at the gene ends were 5 bases for V and 0 bases for J; bases not matched to a gene: 11. This CDR3 has 19 amino acids. The DNA for the CDR3 is TGTGCCAGTAGTCTCGTCGCGACTAGCGGGGGGGCGTACCAAGAGACCCAGTACTTC. Amino acid sequence: CASSLVATSGGAYQETQYF.

The chain carries TRBV13 and TRBJ2-7, with TRBD2 matching over 14 bases. The V gene's germline CDR1 is PRHDT and CDR2 FYEKMQ (reference sequence). J gave up 7 bases and V 5 bases, and 7 bases lay outside the gene matches. The CDR3 length is 15 residues. The CDR3 DNA reads TGTGCCAGCAGCCAGACTAGCGGGAGGGCTGGGGAGCAGTACTTC. Translation: CASSQTSGRAGEQYF.

This chain uses TRBV12-3 or TRBV12-4 with TRBJ1-3; possible D gene TRBD1, 6 bases. The CDR3 consists of 13 residues. Trimming removed 10 bases from V and 0 bases from J, with 10 bases in between. CDR3 loop: CANDRISGNTIYF. CDR3 in DNA: TGTGCCAACGACAGGATCTCTGGAAACACCATATATTTT.

In this sample, this clone turned up a few times. The CDR3 loop is CASSLVFTGLAGTYNEQFF. The CDR3 DNA sequence: TGTGCCAGCAGCTTAGTTTTTACGGGGCTAGCGGGAACTTACAATGAGCAGTTCTTC. The rearrangement links TRBV11-2 to TRBJ2-1; 9 bases are shared with TRBD2. V dropped 1 base and J dropped 4; count of bases not matched to a gene: 14. The length of the CDR3 is 19 residues. CDR1 SGHAT and CDR2 FQNNGV come from the germline V gene.

V and J are TRBV29-1 and TRBJ2-5, with D possibly being TRBD2 (6 bases). With 2 bases removed from V and 3 bases from J, the gap between germline ends came to 16 bases. This CDR3 has 15 residues. Germline assignment: CDR1 SQVTM and CDR2 ANQGSEA. In nucleotides, the CDR3 is TGCAGCGTTGAACCACCGGGACTGGAAAAAGAGACCCAGTACTTC. Translation: CSVEPPGLEKETQYF.

The chain is built from TRBV28 and TRBJ2-7; D perhaps matches TRBD2 (5 bases). The V gene's germline CDR1 is MDHEN and CDR2 SYDVKM. The CDR3 covers 12 residues. The V end lost 5 bases, the J end lost 5 bases, and 10 bases lay between the germline ends. The CDR3 DNA follows: TGTGCCAGCAGTCTAGCTCGGGACGAGCAGTACTTC. Amino acid sequence: CASSLARDEQYF.

The V and J genes are TRBV27 and TRBJ2-4, with D maybe TRBD2 (6 bases). The CDR3 extends over 15 amino acids. The V end was cut by 2 bases, the J end by 6 bases, with 14 bases between. Per the germline V gene, CDR1 is MNHEY and CDR2 is SMNVEV (reference sequence). CDR3 in amino acids: CASSLIGGEGNIQYF. CDR3 in DNA: TGTGCCAGCAGTTTAATCGGGGGTGAGGGAAACATTCAGTACTTC.

The chain combines TRBV4-2 with TRBJ1-6; 7 bases are shared with TRBD1. The CDR3 runs to 16 residues. The junction had 12 bases not matched to a gene; V was cut back by 4 bases and J by 9 bases. The germline gives CDR1 LGHNA, CDR2 YNFKEQ. This CDR3 reads CASSPAMGQLSSPLHF. Written as DNA, the CDR3 is TGTGCCAGCAGCCCAGCCATGGGACAGCTTTCTTCACCCCTCCACTTT.

The rearrangement joins TRBV6-5 to TRBJ1-6, with unresolved D. This CDR3 is 15 amino acids long. V was cut by 2 bases and J by 7 bases, with 12 bases left in between. Germline loops: CDR1 MNHEY, CDR2 SVGAGI. The CDR3 DNA reads TGTGCCAGCAGTTACCCCGGTTTCGGGAATTCACCCCTCCACTTT. Translated, it gives CASSYPGFGNSPLHF.

There are a few counts of this clone. Other DNA sequences of this sample code for an identical CDR3. The rearrangement uses TRBV29-1 and TRBJ1-2, with TRBD1 identical over 7 bases. J was trimmed by 4 bases and V by 6 bases; bases with no gene match: 5. There are 12 residues in the CDR3. The V gene's germline CDR1 is SQVTM and CDR2 ANQGSEA. The CDR3 bases are TGCAGCGTCCAGGGACAGTCCTATGGCTACACCTTC. Translated, it gives CSVQGQSYGYTF.

This chain joins TRBV5-6 and TRBJ2-7, with a weak D call TRBD1 (5 bases). The germline gives CDR1 SGHDT, CDR2 YYEEEE. CDR3 length: 12 residues. Trimming removed 0 bases at V and 6 bases at J, with 7 bases between. As DNA, the CDR3 is TGTGCCAGCAGCTTGGTAAGGGGCGAGCAGTACGTC. Translating gives CASSLVRGEQYV.

The rearrangement links TRBV19 to TRBJ2-7, with TRBD1 identical over 9 bases. With V trimmed by 6 bases and J by 2 bases, 5 bases remained unmatched. This CDR3 comprises 14 residues. Germline V gene data show CDR1 as LNHDA and CDR2 as SQIVND (reference sequence). CDR3 amino acids: CASRTGTGTYEQYF. In DNA form, the CDR3 reads TGTGCCAGTAGAACCGGGACAGGGACCTACGAGCAGTACTTC.

This clone was found once. CDR3 region: CASSLKGVNLILANYGYTF. CDR3 bases: TGTGCCAGCAGCTTGAAGGGAGTCAACTTAATCCTAGCTAACTATGGCTACACCTTC. V usage is TRBV5-4 and J usage is TRBJ1-2, with D hard to call. V was cut by 1 base and J by 0 bases, with 22 bases left in between. CDR3 length: 19 residues. Germline lookup yields CDR1 SGHNT and CDR2 YYREEE (reference sequence). The full variable domain, with the rest looked up from reference TRBV5-4 and TRBJ1-2, is ETGVTQSPTHLIKTRGQQVTLRCSSQSGHNTVSWYQQALGQGPQFIFQYYREEENGRGNFPPRFSGLQFPNYSSELNVNALELDDSALYLCASSLKGVNLILANYGYTFGSGTRLTVV.

The chain links TRBV5-1 to TRBJ2-2, with a tentative D call TRBD1 (6 bases). With 0 bases removed from V and 4 bases from J, the gap between germline ends came to 13 bases. The CDR3 runs 16 residues. Germline CDR1 reads SGHRS; CDR2 reads YFSETQ. The CDR3 DNA sequence: TGCGCCAGCAGCTTGGGCTTTGGACAGACCACCGGGGAGCTGTTTTTT. This sequence encodes CASSLGFGQTTGELFF.

V gene TRBV19 combines with J gene TRBJ2-2, with D maybe TRBD1 (6 bases). This CDR3 contains 13 residues. Germline values: CDR1 LNHDA, CDR2 SQIVND (reference sequence). With 7 bases removed from V and 8 bases from J, the gap between germline ends came to 14 bases. As DNA, the CDR3 is TGTGCCAGTACCCTCGTAAGGGGGGGGGAGCTGTTTTTT. Encoded protein: CASTLVRGGELFF.

The V and J genes are TRBV4-2 and TRBJ2-5, with 11 bases identical to TRBD2. Germline trimming cut 5 bases from V and 5 bases from J; bases unmatched to any gene: 4. This CDR3 is built from 14 residues. The germline V gene encodes CDR1 LGHNA and CDR2 YNFKEQ. CDR3 coding DNA: TGTGCCAGCAGCGTCCGACTAGCGGGGGAGACCCAGTACTTC. Translation: CASSVRLAGETQYF.

This sequence joins TRBV27 and TRBJ2-7; 8 bases are a match to TRBD1. The length of the CDR3 is 14 residues. Germline CDR1 MNHEY, CDR2 SMNVEV (reference sequence). V dropped 4 bases and J dropped 1; count of bases not matched to a gene: 3. CDR3 region: CASSSTGGSYEQYV. CDR3 nucleotide sequence: TGTGCCAGCAGTTCAACAGGGGGTTCCTACGAGCAGTACGTC.

The chain uses TRBV6-5 and TRBJ1-1; D is unresolved. Germline values: CDR1 MNHEY, CDR2 SVGAGI. This CDR3 has 12 amino acids. Trimming removed 11 bases at V and 2 bases at J, with 12 bases between. This CDR3 reads CAAGTVNTEAFF. DNA of the CDR3: TGTGCCGCCGGTACAGTAAACACTGAAGCTTTCTTT.

The chain joins TRBV27 to TRBJ1-3; D uncertain. Germline V gene data show CDR1 as MNHEY and CDR2 as SMNVEV (reference sequence). CDR3 length equals 15 residues. Trimming removed 0 bases from V and 0 bases from J, with 6 bases in between. The CDR3, as DNA: TGTGCCAGCAGTTTATCGGGAGTCTCTGGAAACACCATATATTTT. Translated, it gives CASSLSGVSGNTIYF.

The chain couples TRBV3-1 (or the pseudogene TRBV3-2) to TRBJ2-4; D is ambiguous. Germline V gene data show CDR1 as LGHDT and CDR2 as YNNKEL (reference sequence). The CDR3 sequence is 16 residues long. The V end lost 0 bases, the J end lost 2 bases, and 11 bases lay between the germline ends. CDR3 in amino acids: CASSQDWRRTKNIQYF. The CDR3 DNA reads as TGTGCCAGCAGCCAAGATTGGCGGCGGACCAAAAACATTCAGTACTTC.

In regard to this clone: At the DNA level, this CDR3 is encoded by other sequences in the same sample as well. This chain connects TRBV18 to TRBJ1-1; unclear D gene. The CDR3 is 13 amino acids. The ends were cut back, 3 bases at V and 1 base at J, with 6 bases in the middle. Looked up from germline, CDR1 is KGHSH and CDR2 is LQKENI. The CDR3, as DNA: TGTGCCAGCTCACCTGCCGGGAACACTGAAGCTTTCTTT. Its protein is CASSPAGNTEAFF.

This clone was observed once. The V and J genes are TRBV11-1 and TRBJ2-7, with 9 bases that match TRBD1. Germline V gene lookup returns CDR1 SGHAT and CDR2 FQDESV (reference sequence). There are 15 residues in the CDR3. Losses at the gene ends were 2 bases for V and 2 bases for J; bases not matched to a gene: 4. CDR3 sequence: CASSLTGGEAYEQYV. CDR3 DNA: TGTGCCAGCAGCTTAACAGGGGGCGAAGCCTACGAGCAGTACGTC.